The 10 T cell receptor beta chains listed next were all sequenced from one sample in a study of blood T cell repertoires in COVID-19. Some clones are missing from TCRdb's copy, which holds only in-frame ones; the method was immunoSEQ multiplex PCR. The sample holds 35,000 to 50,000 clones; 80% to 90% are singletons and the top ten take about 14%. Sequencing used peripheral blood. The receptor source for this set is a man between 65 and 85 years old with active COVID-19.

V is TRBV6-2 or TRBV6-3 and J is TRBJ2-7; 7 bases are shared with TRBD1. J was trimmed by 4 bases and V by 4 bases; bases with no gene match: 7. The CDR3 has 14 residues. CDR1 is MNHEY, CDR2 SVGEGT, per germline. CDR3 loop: CASSLGTDFYEQYF. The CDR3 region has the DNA TGTGCCAGCAGTTTGGGGACAGATTTTTACGAGCAGTACTTC.

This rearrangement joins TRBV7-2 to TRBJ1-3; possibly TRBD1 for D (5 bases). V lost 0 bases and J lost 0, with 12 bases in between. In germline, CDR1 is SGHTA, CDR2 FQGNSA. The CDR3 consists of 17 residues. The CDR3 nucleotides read TGTGCCAGCAGCTTAGCGGGGCAGTTGATCTCTGGAAACACCATATATTTT. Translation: CASSLAGQLISGNTIYF. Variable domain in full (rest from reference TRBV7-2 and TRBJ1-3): GAGVSQSPSNKVTEKGKDVELRCDPISGHTALYWYRQSLGQGLEFLIYFQGNSAPDKSGLPSDRFSAERTGGSVSTLTIQRTQQEDSAVYLCASSLAGQLISGNTIYFGEGSWLTVV.

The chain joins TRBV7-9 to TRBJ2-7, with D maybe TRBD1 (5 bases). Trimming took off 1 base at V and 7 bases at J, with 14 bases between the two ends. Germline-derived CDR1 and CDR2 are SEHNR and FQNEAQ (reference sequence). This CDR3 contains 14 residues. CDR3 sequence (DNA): TGTGCCAGCAGCTTAGTCCAGGGCCCCGAAGAGCAGTACTTC. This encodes CASSLVQGPEEQYF.

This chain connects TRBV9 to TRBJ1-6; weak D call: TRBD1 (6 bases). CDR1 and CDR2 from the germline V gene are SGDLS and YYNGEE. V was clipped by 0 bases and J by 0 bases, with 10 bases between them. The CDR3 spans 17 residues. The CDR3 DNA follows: TGTGCCAGCAGCGTAGCTCCGGACAGCTCCTATAATTCACCCCTCCACTTT. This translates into CASSVAPDSSYNSPLHF.

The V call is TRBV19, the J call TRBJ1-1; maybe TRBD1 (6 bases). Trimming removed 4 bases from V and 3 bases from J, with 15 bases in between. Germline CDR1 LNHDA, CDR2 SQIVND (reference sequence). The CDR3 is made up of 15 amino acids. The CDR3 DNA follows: TGTGCCAGTAGTAAAATACAGGGATTTGACACTGAAGCTTTCTTT. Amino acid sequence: CASSKIQGFDTEAFF.

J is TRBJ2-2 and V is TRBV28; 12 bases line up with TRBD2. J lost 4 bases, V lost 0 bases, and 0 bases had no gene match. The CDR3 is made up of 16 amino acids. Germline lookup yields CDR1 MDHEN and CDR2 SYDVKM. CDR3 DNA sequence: TGTGCCAGCAGTTTATGGACTAGCGGGGGCACCGGGGAGCTGTTTTTT. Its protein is CASSLWTSGGTGELFF.

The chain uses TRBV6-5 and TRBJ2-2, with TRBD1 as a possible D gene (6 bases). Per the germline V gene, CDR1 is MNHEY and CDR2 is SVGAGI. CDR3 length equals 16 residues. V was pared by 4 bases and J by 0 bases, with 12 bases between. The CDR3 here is CASSLMPGANTGELFF. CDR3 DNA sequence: TGTGCCAGCAGTTTGATGCCAGGGGCGAACACCGGGGAGCTGTTTTTT.

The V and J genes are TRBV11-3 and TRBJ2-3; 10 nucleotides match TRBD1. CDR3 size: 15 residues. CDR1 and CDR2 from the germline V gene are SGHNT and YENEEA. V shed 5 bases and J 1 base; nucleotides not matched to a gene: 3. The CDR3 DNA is TGTGCCAGCAGCACCGGACAGGGGGGCACAGATACGCAGTATTTT. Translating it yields CASSTGQGGTDTQYF.

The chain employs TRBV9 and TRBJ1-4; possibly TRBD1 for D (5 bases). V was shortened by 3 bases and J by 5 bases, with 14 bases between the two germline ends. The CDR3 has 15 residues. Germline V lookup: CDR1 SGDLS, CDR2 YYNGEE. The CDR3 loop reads CASSAGGLRNEKLFF. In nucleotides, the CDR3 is TGTGCCAGCAGCGCCGGGGGACTCCGGAATGAAAAACTGTTTTTT.

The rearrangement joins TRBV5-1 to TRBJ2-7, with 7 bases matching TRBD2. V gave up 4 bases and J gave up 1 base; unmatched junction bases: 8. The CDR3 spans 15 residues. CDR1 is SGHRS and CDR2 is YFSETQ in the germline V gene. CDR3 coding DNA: TGCGCCAGCAGCGGGAGGGCGGACACTTCCTACGAGCAGTACTTC. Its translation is CASSGRADTSYEQYF. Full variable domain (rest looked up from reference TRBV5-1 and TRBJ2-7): KAGVTQTPRYLIKTRGQQVTLSCSPISGHRSVSWYQQTPGQGLQFLFEYFSETQRNKGNFPGRFSGRQFSNSRSEMNVSTLELGDSALYLCASSGRADTSYEQYFGPGTRLTVT.